This is a list of T cell receptor beta chains from one sample in a study of CD8 T cells in Susac syndrome. TCRdb independently ran MiXCR on the immunoSEQ multiplex PCR reads; one entry per CDR3 protein. The sample lists 200,000 to 250,000 distinct CDR3 sequences, 92% occurring once. Sequencing was performed on CD8+ T cells from PBMCs. The receptors come from a human donor with multiple sclerosis. Both conserved end residues are part of each CDR3. A D gene is named only where the DNA matches it firmly. Where a row states a size, it is once, few, many or the class of an expanded clone; other rows omit it.

- TRBJ2-1 TRBD2 16 TRBV4-1 TGCGCCAGCAGCCAAGATAGACCAGCGGGAGGGGGTGAGCAGTTCTTC CASSQDRPAGGGEQFF
- TRBJ2-7 TRBD1 16 TRBV2 TGTGCCAGCAGCGTATATTCCGGGACAGCTTCCTACGAGCAGTACTTC CASSVYSGTASYEQYF
- TRBJ1-1 - 13 TRBV6-2/TRBV6-3 TGTGCCAGCAGTTCGAACAGGAACACTGAAGCTTTCTTT CASSSNRNTEAFF
- TRBJ1-1 - 13 TRBV12-3/TRBV12-4 TGTGCCAGCAGTTTGGGGACGAACACTGAAGCTTTCTTT CASSLGTNTEAFF
- TRBJ2-1 TRBD2 15 TRBV4-3 TGCGCCAGCAGCCAAACGTCGGGAGGGCCGAATGAGCAGTTCTTC CASSQTSGGPNEQFF
- TRBJ2-1 - 15 TRBV3-1 TGTGCCAGCAGCCAAGTTGGGACTTTAAACAATGAGCAGTTCTTC CASSQVGTLNNEQFF
- TRBJ2-1 - 14 TRBV4-3 TGCGCCAGCAGCTTCCGGAACGGGGCTAATGAGCAGTTCTTC CASSFRNGANEQFF
- TRBJ2-1 TRBD1 14 TRBV2 TGTGCCAGGTCGACAGGGAAGGGGATCAATGAGCAGTTCTTC CARSTGKGINEQFF
- TRBJ1-1 - 14 TRBV7-9 TGTGCCAGCAGCTTTTCCCCGACGAGCCCTGAAGCTTTCTTT CASSFSPTSPEAFF
- TRBJ2-5 - 17 TRBV4-1 TGCGCCAGCAGCCAAGTCCCAAGGTGGGGGTCTCAAGAGACCCAGTACTTC CASSQVPRWGSQETQYF
once TRBJ2-1 TRBD2 16 TRBV19 TGTGCCAGTAGTTGGGCCCTAGCGGGGGATTACAATGAGCAGTTCTTC CASSWALAGDYNEQFF
- TRBJ1-2 - 12 TRBV7-8 TGTGCCAGCAGCTCGGACACTGGGGGCTACACCTTC CASSSDTGGYTF
- TRBJ1-2 - 9 TRBV20-1 TGCAGTGCCCATAATGGCTACACCTTC CSAHNGYTF